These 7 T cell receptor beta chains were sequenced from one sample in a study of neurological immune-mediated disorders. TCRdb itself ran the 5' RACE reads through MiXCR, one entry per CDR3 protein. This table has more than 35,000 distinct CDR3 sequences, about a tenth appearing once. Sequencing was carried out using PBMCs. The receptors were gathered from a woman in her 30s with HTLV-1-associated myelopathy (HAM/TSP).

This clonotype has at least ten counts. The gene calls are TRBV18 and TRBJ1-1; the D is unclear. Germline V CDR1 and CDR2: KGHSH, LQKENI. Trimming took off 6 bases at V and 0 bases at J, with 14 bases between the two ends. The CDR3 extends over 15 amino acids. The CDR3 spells CASSQTAGMNTEAFF. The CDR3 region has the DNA TGTGCCAGCTCTCAGACTGCCGGAATGAACACTGAAGCTTTCTTT.

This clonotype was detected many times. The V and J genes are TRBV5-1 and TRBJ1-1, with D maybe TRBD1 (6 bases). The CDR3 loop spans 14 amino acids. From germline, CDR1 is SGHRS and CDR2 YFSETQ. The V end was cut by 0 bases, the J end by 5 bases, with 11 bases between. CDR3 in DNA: TGCGCCAGCAGCTTGGAAGGGGGGGGGACTGAAGCTTTCTTT. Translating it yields CASSLEGGGTEAFF.

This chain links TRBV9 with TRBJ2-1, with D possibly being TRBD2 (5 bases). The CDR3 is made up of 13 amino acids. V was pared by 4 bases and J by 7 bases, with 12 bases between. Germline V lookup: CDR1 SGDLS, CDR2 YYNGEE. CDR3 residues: CASSLEPGNEQFF. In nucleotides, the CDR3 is TGTGCCAGCAGCTTGGAACCGGGAAATGAGCAGTTCTTC.

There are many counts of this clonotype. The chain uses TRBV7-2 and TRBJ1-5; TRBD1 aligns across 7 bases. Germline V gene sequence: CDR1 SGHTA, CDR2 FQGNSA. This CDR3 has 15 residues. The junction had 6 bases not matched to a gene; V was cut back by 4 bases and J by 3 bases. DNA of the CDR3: TGTGCCAGCAGCTGGACGACAGGGCTCAATCAGCCCCAGCATTTT. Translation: CASSWTTGLNQPQHF. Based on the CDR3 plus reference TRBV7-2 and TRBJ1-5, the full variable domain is GAGVSQSPSNKVTEKGKDVELRCDPISGHTALYWYRQSLGQGLEFLIYFQGNSAPDKSGLPSDRFSAERTGGSVSTLTIQRTQQEDSAVYLCASSWTTGLNQPQHFGDGTRLSIL.

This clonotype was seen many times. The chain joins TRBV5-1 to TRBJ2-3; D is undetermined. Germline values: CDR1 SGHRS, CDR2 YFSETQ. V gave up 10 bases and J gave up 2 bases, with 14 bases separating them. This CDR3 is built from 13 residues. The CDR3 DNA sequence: TGCGCCGGATCAACGGGTCTCACAGATACGCAGTATTTT. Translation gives CAGSTGLTDTQYF.

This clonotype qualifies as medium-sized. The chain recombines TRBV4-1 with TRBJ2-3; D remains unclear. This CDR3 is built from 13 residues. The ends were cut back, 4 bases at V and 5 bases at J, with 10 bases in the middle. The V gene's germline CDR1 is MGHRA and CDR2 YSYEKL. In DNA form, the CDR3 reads TGCGCCAGCAGCCCCCAACCCCTAGATACGCAGTATTTT. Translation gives CASSPQPLDTQYF.

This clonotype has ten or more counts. CDR3 sequence (DNA): TGCAGTGCTAGAGATGGGATCCGGAGGATCACTGAAGCTTTCTTT. It translates to CSARDGIRRITEAFF. The chain uses TRBV20-1 and TRBJ1-1, with no clear D. Per germline, CDR1 DFQATT and CDR2 SNEGSKA (reference sequence). The CDR3 is 15 amino acids. Deletions cut 0 bases from V and 4 bases from J, with 15 bases between.